What follows are 29 T cell receptor beta chains derived from one specimen sequenced in a study of blood T cell repertoires in COVID-19. Sequencing was performed with immunoSEQ multiplex PCR; in TCRdb, only in-frame clones are kept and a portion is missing. Of 20,000 to 25,000 clones listed, about 84% are singletons. Specimen: peripheral blood. Receptors were obtained from a human donor with active COVID-19. The donor label of this sample is uncertain.

This chain joins TRBV3-1 (or the pseudogene TRBV3-2) and TRBJ1-5, with D possibly TRBD1 on 6 matching bases. Germline CDR1 reads LGHDT; CDR2 reads YNNKEL (reference sequence). The CDR3 has 15 residues. V was shortened by 4 bases and J by 0 bases, with 10 bases between the two germline ends. The chain's CDR3 is CASSRGGLSNQPQHF. The CDR3 nucleotides read TGTGCCAGCAGCCGCGGGGGCCTTAGCAATCAGCCCCAGCATTTT.

This chain connects TRBV6-5 to TRBJ1-3; D call uncertain. The ends were cut back, 6 bases at V and 0 bases at J, with 12 bases in the middle. The CDR3 has 15 residues. Germline values: CDR1 MNHEY, CDR2 SVGAGI. The CDR3 reads CASRPTYDSGNTIYF. In DNA form, the CDR3 reads TGTGCCAGCAGACCTACTTACGACTCTGGAAACACCATATATTTT.

The CDR3 here is CASNPWREVETQYF. The DNA for the CDR3 is TGTGCCAGCAACCCCTGGCGGGAGGTTGAGACCCAGTACTTC. The chain links TRBV6-6 to TRBJ2-5; 8 nucleotides align to TRBD2. This CDR3 has 14 amino acids. CDR1 MNHNY and CDR2 SVGAGI come from the germline V gene (reference sequence). J lost 5 bases, V lost 7 bases, and 9 bases had no gene match.

The rearrangement links TRBV9 to TRBJ2-5; the match to TRBD2 covers 13 bases. The V gene end was trimmed by 3 bases and the J gene end by 1 base; junction bases not matched to a gene: 6. The CDR3 totals 17 residues. Germline values: CDR1 SGDLS, CDR2 YYNGEE. Here the CDR3 DNA reads TGTGCCAGCAGCGGGGGACTAGCGGGGCCGCGCCAAGAGACCCAGTACTTC. It yields the protein CASSGGLAGPRQETQYF. The variable domain in full, completed from reference TRBV9 and TRBJ2-5, reads DSGVTQTPKHLITATGQRVTLRCSPRSGDLSVYWYQQSLDQGLQFLIQYYNGEERAKGNILERFSAQQFPDLHSELNLSSLELGDSALYFCASSGGLAGPRQETQYFGPGTRLLVL.

The chain combines TRBV7-2 with TRBJ2-7; perhaps TRBD1 as D (5 bases). Germline assignment: CDR1 SGHTA and CDR2 FQGNSA. This CDR3 is 13 amino acids long. V was clipped by 5 bases and J by 4 bases, with 12 bases between them. CDR3 coding DNA: TGTGCCAGCAGCACTGACAGATTATACGAGCAGTACTTC. Its translation: CASSTDRLYEQYF.

The chain is built from TRBV18 and TRBJ2-5; 9 positions agree with TRBD1. The junction had 2 bases not matched to a gene; V was cut back by 2 bases and J by 4 bases. CDR1 is KGHSH, CDR2 LQKENI, per germline. This CDR3 is 14 amino acids long. The CDR3 region is CASSPGDRVETQYF. The CDR3 coding sequence is TGTGCCAGCTCACCAGGGGACAGGGTAGAGACCCAGTACTTC. The full variable domain, in which reference TRBV18 and TRBJ2-5 provide the parts outside the CDR3, is NAGVMQNPRHLVRRRGQEARLRCSPMKGHSHVYWYRQLPEEGLKFMVYLQKENIIDESGMPKERFSAEFPKEGPSILRIQQVVRGDSAAYFCASSPGDRVETQYFGPGTRLLVL.

The CDR3 sequence: CASSPVLGTGADTQYF. DNA of the CDR3: TGCGCCAGCAGCCCCGTGCTGGGGACAGGGGCAGATACGCAGTATTTT. The chain recombines TRBV4-1 with TRBJ2-3; 10 bases map to TRBD1. Germline CDR1 reads MGHRA; CDR2 reads YSYEKL. There are 16 residues in the CDR3. J lost 4 bases, V lost 4 bases, and 8 bases had no gene match.

This clone has only a few counts. The V gene is TRBV6-5, the J gene TRBJ2-1, with no clear D. V lost 1 base, J lost 6 bases, and 7 bases lay in between. From germline, CDR1 is MNHEY and CDR2 SVGAGI. The CDR3 loop spans 13 amino acids. CDR3 in DNA: TGTGCCAGCAGTTACTTCCTGTCCAATGAGCAGTTCTTC. Its protein is CASSYFLSNEQFF.

This sequence joins TRBV19 and TRBJ2-3; 13 positions agree with TRBD2. The CDR3 length is 15 residues. CDR1 and CDR2 from the germline V gene are LNHDA and SQIVND (reference sequence). J was trimmed by 7 bases and V by 7 bases; bases with no gene match: 8. CDR3 bases: TGTGCCAGTATAGGGACTAGCGGGGCCTCGTATACGCAGTATTTT. Its protein product is CASIGTSGASYTQYF.

The chain employs TRBV6-6 and TRBJ1-2, with 9 bases fitting TRBD1. The CDR3 is 14 amino acids. After removal of 4 bases from V and 4 bases from J, the junction contained 4 bases not matched to a gene. The V gene's germline CDR1 is MNHNY and CDR2 SVGAGI (reference sequence). The CDR3 sequence: CASSSGTGTYGYTF. For the CDR3, the DNA is TGTGCCAGCAGTTCCGGGACAGGGACCTATGGCTACACCTTC.

In DNA, the CDR3 is TGTGCCAGCAGCTTCGTTAGCGGGAGCACAGATACGCAGTATTTT. Protein sequence: CASSFVSGSTDTQYF. J is TRBJ2-3 and V is TRBV7-8; 7 bases agree with TRBD2. The germline CDR1 and CDR2 sequences are SGHVS and FQNEAQ. V gave up 3 bases and J gave up 0 bases; unmatched junction bases: 3. CDR3 size: 15 residues. Filled out from reference TRBV7-8 and TRBJ2-3, the complete variable domain reads GAGVSQSPRYKVAKRGQDVALRCDPISGHVSLFWYQQALGQGPEFLTYFQNEAQLDKSGLPSDRFFAERPEGSVSTLKIQRTQQEDSAVYLCASSFVSGSTDTQYFGPGTRLTVL.

The chain links TRBV14 to TRBJ1-4; D is uncertain. The germline V gene encodes CDR1 SGHDN and CDR2 FVKESK. Trimming shortened V by 0 bases and J by 10 bases, and 15 bases separated the two germline ends. CDR3 length: 15 amino acids. The DNA for the CDR3 is TGTGCCAGCAGCCAAGATCTTGGTGGAAGAGGAAAACTGTTTTTT. Encoded protein: CASSQDLGGRGKLFF. The whole variable domain, filled in from reference TRBV14 and TRBJ1-4, reads EAGVTQFPSHSVIEKGQTVTLRCDPISGHDNLYWYRRVMGKEIKFLLHFVKESKQDESGMPNNRFLAERTGGTYSTLKVQPAELEDSGVYFCASSQDLGGRGKLFFGSGTQLSVL.

The chain joins TRBV6-1 to TRBJ1-5, with TRBD1 as a possible D gene (5 bases). This CDR3 is 15 amino acids long. Germline CDR1 is MNHNS and CDR2 is SASEGT. V lost 3 bases, J lost 6 bases, and 15 bases lay in between. The CDR3 is CASSDLGHSAQPQHF. The CDR3 nucleotides read TGTGCCAGCAGTGACCTAGGACACTCGGCTCAGCCCCAGCATTTT.

The gene calls are TRBV4-1 and TRBJ1-5, with no clear D. The germline V gene has CDR1 MGHRA and CDR2 YSYEKL. The CDR3 contains 13 residues. The V and J ends lost 1 base and 7 bases respectively, with 8 bases between them. Here the CDR3 DNA reads TGCGCCAGCAGCCAAGGAGGAGGACAGCCCCAGCATTTT. Translating gives CASSQGGGQPQHF.

The chain is built from TRBV7-9 and TRBJ2-3; D unresolved. V was shortened by 1 base and J by 1 base, with 3 bases between the two germline ends. The CDR3 has 13 amino acids. Per germline, CDR1 SEHNR and CDR2 FQNEAQ (reference sequence). Here the CDR3 reads CASSLGGTDTQYF. For the CDR3, the DNA is TGTGCCAGCAGCTTAGGAGGCACAGATACGCAGTATTTT.

This clone was counted a single time. The V call is TRBV29-1, the J call TRBJ2-7; perhaps TRBD1 as D (5 bases). Germline CDR1 is SQVTM and CDR2 is ANQGSEA. Trimming removed 4 bases from V and 3 bases from J, with 13 bases in between. The CDR3 totals 13 residues. CDR3 coding DNA: TGCAGCGTTGGGACAATCAAAGTCTACGAGCAGTACTTC. It is translated as CSVGTIKVYEQYF.

The table lists this clone with a few counts. This chain links TRBV7-8 with TRBJ2-7; 9 nucleotides agree with TRBD2. The CDR3 covers 14 residues. Germline-derived CDR1 and CDR2 are SGHVS and FQNEAQ. The V gene end was trimmed by 5 bases and the J gene end by 5 bases; junction bases not matched to a gene: 7. CDR3 nucleotide sequence: TGTGCCAGCAGCCTCGGACTAGCGAACGACGAGCAGTACTTC. Translating it yields CASSLGLANDEQYF.

The chain joins TRBV6-5 to TRBJ1-5, with 9 bases aligning to TRBD1. Germline assignment: CDR1 MNHEY and CDR2 SVGAGI. V lost 6 bases to trimming and J lost 6 bases; unmatched junction nucleotides: 6. The CDR3 runs to 14 residues. The chain's CDR3 is CASRRTGVGQPQHF. Here the CDR3 DNA reads TGTGCCAGCAGAAGGACAGGGGTCGGTCAGCCCCAGCATTTT.

V is TRBV27 and J is TRBJ1-6, with TRBD1 as a possible D gene (5 bases). Trimming removed 5 bases at V and 8 bases at J, with 16 bases between. The CDR3 is 15 residues long. CDR1 and CDR2 from the germline V gene are MNHEY and SMNVEV (reference sequence). Here the CDR3 DNA reads TGTGCCAGCAGTCCCCGGGACTTGGGGTATTCACCCCTCCACTTT. It translates to CASSPRDLGYSPLHF.

V is TRBV7-2 and J is TRBJ2-1, with TRBD2 matching 15 bases. CDR1 is SGHTA, CDR2 FQGNSA, per germline. V lost 8 bases and J lost 1; bases outside the gene matches: 9. This CDR3 is 18 amino acids long. The CDR3 here is CASSRGLAGGGSYNEQFF. The CDR3 nucleotides are TGTGCCAGCTCCAGGGGACTAGCGGGAGGCGGGTCCTACAATGAGCAGTTCTTC.

V and J are TRBV3-1 (or the pseudogene TRBV3-2) and TRBJ2-7, with 12 positions matching TRBD1. J gave up 2 bases and V 4 bases, and 6 bases lay outside the gene matches. CDR1 and CDR2 (germline): LGHDT, YNNKEL (reference sequence). The CDR3 runs to 16 residues. In nucleotides, the CDR3 is TGTGCCAGCAGCCTGGGACAGGGGGCCAAGGCCTACGAGCAGTACTTC. It is translated as CASSLGQGAKAYEQYF.

V is TRBV11-2 and J is TRBJ2-1, with D perhaps TRBD2 (5 bases). The germline V gene encodes CDR1 SGHAT and CDR2 FQNNGV. This CDR3 has 15 amino acids. The germline V and J ends were trimmed by 5 bases and 4 bases, with 15 bases remaining between them. CDR3 nucleotide sequence: TGTGCCAGCAGCGATTCGAGGAGGAGGTACAATGAGCAGTTCTTC. As protein: CASSDSRRRYNEQFF. The full variable domain, in which reference TRBV11-2 and TRBJ2-1 provide the parts outside the CDR3, is EAGVAQSPRYKIIEKRQSVAFWCNPISGHATLYWYQQILGQGPKLLIQFQNNGVVDDSQLPKDRFSAERLKGVDSTLKIQPAKLEDSAVYLCASSDSRRRYNEQFFGPGTRLTVL.

This clone was observed a few times. The gene calls are TRBV18 and TRBJ2-1; a weak D match, TRBD1 (5 bases). This CDR3 comprises 12 residues. V was cut by 5 bases and J by 7 bases, with 9 bases left in between. The germline V gene has CDR1 KGHSH and CDR2 LQKENI. The CDR3 sequence: CASSKQENEQFF. CDR3 in DNA: TGTGCCAGCTCAAAACAGGAAAATGAGCAGTTCTTC.

This sequence joins TRBV6-2 or TRBV6-3 and TRBJ2-5; 7 nucleotides match TRBD1. Germline trimming cut 6 bases from V and 2 bases from J; bases unmatched to any gene: 6. CDR3 length: 14 amino acids. Germline values: CDR1 MNHEY, CDR2 SVGEGT. The CDR3 sequence is CASSLTGRQETQYF. In nucleotides, the CDR3 is TGTGCCAGCAGCCTGACAGGGCGGCAAGAGACCCAGTACTTC.

The J gene is TRBJ2-5, the V gene TRBV7-9, with D perhaps matching TRBD1 (6 bases). Germline V gives CDR1 SEHNR, CDR2 FQNEAQ (reference sequence). The ends were cut back, 5 bases at V and 2 bases at J, with 21 bases in the middle. The length of the CDR3 is 17 residues. The CDR3 loop is CASSLSYYGTPQETQYF. CDR3 nucleotides: TGTGCCAGCAGCCTTTCTTACTACGGGACACCGCAAGAGACCCAGTACTTC. Full variable domain (missing parts from reference TRBV7-9 and TRBJ2-5): DTGVSQNPRHKITKRGQNVTFRCDPISEHNRLYWYRQTLGQGPEFLTYFQNEAQLEKSRLLSDRFSAERPKGSFSTLEIQRTEQGDSAMYLCASSLSYYGTPQETQYFGPGTRLLVL.

The chain combines TRBV19 with TRBJ2-7; 7 bases align to TRBD1. Germline V gives CDR1 LNHDA, CDR2 SQIVND (reference sequence). The CDR3 extends over 14 amino acids. The junction had 5 bases not matched to a gene; V was cut back by 4 bases and J by 2 bases. CDR3 sequence: CASSTQQGPYEQYF. The DNA of the CDR3 is TGTGCCAGTAGTACCCAACAGGGGCCCTACGAGCAGTACTTC.

CDR3 protein: CASSPSPGVGETQYF. The CDR3, as DNA: TGTGCCAGCTCACCATCCCCCGGGGTTGGAGAGACCCAGTACTTC. The J gene is TRBJ2-5, the V gene TRBV18; D possibly corresponds to TRBD2 (5 bases). Trimming stripped 2 bases from V and 4 bases from J, with 14 bases between. The germline V gene encodes CDR1 KGHSH and CDR2 LQKENI. This CDR3 is built from 15 residues.

The rearrangement links TRBV7-9 to TRBJ2-5, with a weak D call TRBD1 (6 bases). The CDR3 has 14 amino acids. From germline, CDR1 is SEHNR and CDR2 FQNEAQ (reference sequence). The V and J ends lost 2 bases and 5 bases respectively, with 12 bases between them. CDR3 amino acids: CASSLFRGSETQYF. CDR3 coding DNA: TGTGCCAGCAGCTTATTCAGGGGTTCGGAGACCCAGTACTTC.

This clone has more than one count but fewer than ten. The chain combines TRBV9 with TRBJ2-7, with D perhaps TRBD1 (5 bases). Deletions cut 7 bases from V and 2 bases from J, with 19 bases between. The CDR3 is 15 amino acids. Looked up from germline, CDR1 is SGDLS and CDR2 is YYNGEE. CDR3 loop: CASQRGDSPTYEQYF. In DNA, the CDR3 is TGTGCCAGCCAGCGTGGAGACAGCCCAACCTACGAGCAGTACTTC.